This TCR beta chain comes out of a study of T cell repertoires in cytomegalovirus infection. Study overall: Selection of CMV epitopes for the study included recently identified HLA-C-restricted and well-studied HLA-B-restricted ones.

In TCRdb, the reads were re-called with MiXCR into one record per CDR3 protein. Of fewer than 1,000,000 distinct CDR3 sequences detected, less than 35% appear once; the ten largest clones hold around 15%. A note on this clonotype: Its target is unknown.

Source: cultured CD8+ T cells from PBMCs, taken from culture after CMV antigen stimulation. The source is a human donor in good health (CMV status not recorded). Some clones in this sample may be carry-over from other donors' samples.

CDR3: CATSSGGAMNEQFF. The CDR3 nucleotides read TGTGCCACATCTAGCGGGGGGGCTATGAATGAGCAGTTCTTC. The V gene is TRBV27, the J gene TRBJ2-1; 12 nucleotides line up with TRBD2. The germline CDR1 and CDR2 sequences are MNHEY and SMNVEV (reference sequence). After removal of 10 bases from V and 7 bases from J, the junction contained 8 bases not matched to a gene. This CDR3 has 14 amino acids.